This T cell receptor (beta chain) was observed in a study of blood T cell repertoires in COVID-19. The table came from immunoSEQ multiplex PCR; TCRdb's copy has only in-frame clones and leaves some out. The data contain 300,000 to 450,000 clones, roughly 90% of them singletons. The germline V gene encodes CDR1 SQVTM and CDR2 ANQGSEA. The CDR3 contains 13 residues. V was clipped by 4 bases and J by 4 bases; unmatched bases: 4. The chain joins TRBV29-1 to TRBJ2-5; 9 bases fit TRBD2. The TCR sequence derives from a woman younger than 45 who had recovered from COVID-19. Sequencing input: PBMCs or T cells enriched from blood (not recorded which). In DNA, the CDR3 is TGCAGCGTTGGGCGGGGGGGTCCAGAGACCCAGTACTTC. Protein sequence: CSVGRGGPETQYF.